This paragraph covers one T cell receptor (beta chain) sequence. Antigen: not known. This sample is part of a study of T cells in Graves' hyperthyroidism and ophthalmopathy. Reasons for excluding patients were uncontrolled infection, other autoimmune disease, pregnancy or lactation. Clinical symptoms, serum thyroxine and TRAb, thyroid ultrasound and orbital computed tomography together formed the diagnostic basis. Study results and limitations: Separating ophthalmopathy from stable hyperthyroidism was achieved by a 13 V-J model. Peripheral blood also featured most of the thyroid clonotypes expanded above 0.001.

Amplification of TCR beta CDR3 regions was performed using RNA transcripts as template. The primer set for the first-round RT-PCR of the TCR CDR3 was HTBI. TCRdb reprocessed the multiplex PCR reads with MiXCR, giving one entry per CDR3 protein. The repertoire holds 800,000 or so distinct CDR3 sequences, approximately 40% seen once, with about 9% in the top ten. The sequenced material came from blood. This receptor was identified in a man younger than 30 with Graves' hyperthyroidism.

This CDR3 reads CASSLGWQGRNYGYTF. The CDR3 DNA reads TGTGCCAGCAGCTTGGGTTGGCAGGGGCGGAACTATGGCTACACCTTC. The chain uses TRBV7-9 and TRBJ1-2; D possibly corresponds to TRBD1 (6 bases). This CDR3 spans 16 amino acids. CDR1 is SEHNR and CDR2 is FQNEAQ in the germline V gene (reference sequence). Trimming left V 3 bases short and J 2 bases short, with 16 bases between.